What follows is one T cell receptor beta chain and its context. Those enrolled in Seattle joined during active infection and were followed longitudinally afterward. The entry originates in a study of blood T cell repertoires in COVID-19. Study-level information: Material from acute and convalescent COVID-19 was sourced from the United States, Italy and Spain. T cells, B-cell-depleted T cells, or PBMCs supplied cDNA or gDNA.

Authors' methods: Estimation of nucleated cell counts relied on the amplification of reference gene primers. Using immunoSEQ multiplex PCR, the repertoire was profiled, and TCRdb retains in-frame clones only, with some absent. D and trimming come from the DNA, and the V and J calls and clone size come from that table. The sample lists roughly 110,000 clones, 76% seen once, with around 6.2% in the top ten. From germline, CDR1 is SGHRS and CDR2 YFSETQ. The CDR3 covers 15 residues. Trimming removed 0 bases from V and 1 base from J, with 8 bases in between. The rearrangement links TRBV5-1 to TRBJ1-3; D unclear. Sequenced: peripheral blood. The clonotype comes from a man older than 75 with COVID-19, enrolled during active disease. The CDR3 loop is CASSLAFLSGNTIYF. For the CDR3, the DNA is TGCGCCAGCAGCTTGGCCTTCCTGTCTGGAAACACCATATATTTT.